The T cell receptor (beta chain) under discussion was sequenced for a study of Tregs in tolerant kidney transplant recipients. Study information: Antibodies separated recipient from donor cells. Study results and caveats: Biological reproducibility was not directly addressed in this study. The most relevant donor-specific Treg TCRbeta repertoire apparently came from expansion with activated donor B cells.

The germline CDR1 and CDR2 sequences are SGHNT and YENEEA. With 5 bases clipped from V and 7 bases from J, the junction kept 13 bases outside the gene matches. This CDR3 spans 15 amino acids. Assay used: immunoSEQ multiplex PCR; TCRdb lists only in-frame clones, some missing. Of just over 30,000 clones in the sample, 70% to 85% were seen once. Notes on this clone: Its antigen is as yet unknown.

Sequences were obtained from Tregs from blood cultured with allogeneic cells. V usage is TRBV11-3 and J usage is TRBJ1-1; 7 bases map to TRBD1. This TCR was recovered from a human donor in good health. CDR3 protein: CASSAGTGAGGEAFF. The CDR3 DNA is TGTGCCAGCAGCGCCGGAACAGGGGCGGGTGGTGAAGCTTTCTTT.